A single sample gave rise to the 4 T cell receptor beta chains below, sequenced in a study of technical replicates of blood from a few donors. Sequencing was performed with immunoSEQ multiplex PCR; in TCRdb, only in-frame clones are kept and a portion is missing. Among some 57,000 clones, around 97% were seen once, and the ten largest hold around 0.19%. Sequencing was performed on T cells isolated from PBMCs. These receptors were taken from a human donor in good health.

The V call is TRBV9, the J call TRBJ1-2; 10 positions match TRBD1. Trimming at V came to 4 bases and at J to 4 bases, leaving 7 bases not matched to a gene. This CDR3 has 15 residues. The germline V gene encodes CDR1 SGDLS and CDR2 YYNGEE. For the CDR3, the DNA is TGTGCCAGCAGCCGGACGGGGACAGGGGCCTATGGCTACACCTTC. It codes for CASSRTGTGAYGYTF.

V and J are TRBV28 and TRBJ2-3, with D possibly TRBD1 on 5 matching bases. Germline-derived CDR1 and CDR2 are MDHEN and SYDVKM. The CDR3 contains 15 residues. V lost 5 bases and J 0 bases, leaving 12 bases between the germline ends. The CDR3 DNA reads TGTGCCAGCAGTCTCCGACAGCCTAGCACAGATACGCAGTATTTT. This translates into CASSLRQPSTDTQYF.

The rearrangement joins TRBV18 to TRBJ2-3, with D unresolved. V was trimmed by 2 bases and J by 4 bases, leaving 4 bases between them. CDR1 and CDR2 from the germline V gene are KGHSH and LQKENI. This CDR3 contains 12 residues. Written as DNA, the CDR3 is TGTGCCAGCTCACCATCGGCAGATACGCAGTATTTT. As protein: CASSPSADTQYF. Full variable domain (outside the CDR3, taken from reference TRBV18 and TRBJ2-3): NAGVMQNPRHLVRRRGQEARLRCSPMKGHSHVYWYRQLPEEGLKFMVYLQKENIIDESGMPKERFSAEFPKEGPSILRIQQVVRGDSAAYFCASSPSADTQYFGPGTRLTVL.

The chain is built from TRBV7-2 and TRBJ1-6; tentatively, D is TRBD1 (5 bases). V lost 2 bases, J lost 5 bases, and 13 bases lay in between. The CDR3 is made up of 16 amino acids. Looked up from germline, CDR1 is SGHTA and CDR2 is FQGNSA. The CDR3, as DNA: TGTGCCAGCAGCTTATGGGGCGGGACGGATAATTCACCCCTCCACTTT. Protein product: CASSLWGGTDNSPLHF.